A single sample is the source of the 28 T cell receptor beta chains below, sequenced in a study of identical twins. TCRdb re-derived calls from the 5' RACE reads in MiXCR, one entry per CDR3 protein. The sample yields about 890,000 distinct CDR3 sequences, about 12% seen once. The data also belong to a second study, concerning yellow fever vaccine responses in identical twins.

Sequences were obtained from PBMCs. The source is a woman under 30 in good health.

The rearrangement links TRBV20-1 to TRBJ2-7; no clear D gene. Germline CDR1 DFQATT, CDR2 SNEGSKA (reference sequence). Trimming removed 6 bases at V and 5 bases at J, with 17 bases between. The CDR3 sequence is 13 residues long. The CDR3 coding sequence is TGCAGTGCCTTAAAACCAAGTATCGACGAGCAGTACTTC. Encoded protein: CSALKPSIDEQYF.

The chain has TRBV4-1 and TRBJ1-1; D remains ambiguous. Germline V CDR1 and CDR2: MGHRA, YSYEKL. The V and J ends lost 4 bases and 4 bases respectively, with 13 bases between them. CDR3 length: 14 amino acids. The CDR3 protein is CASSLTGVITEAFF. The DNA for the CDR3 is TGCGCCAGCAGCCTCACGGGAGTCATCACTGAAGCTTTCTTT.

This chain uses TRBV10-2 with TRBJ2-1; 8 nucleotides align to TRBD1. The CDR3 has 13 amino acids. Germline lookup yields CDR1 WSHSY and CDR2 SAAADI. The ends lost 6 bases at V and 7 bases at J; junction bases unmatched: 5. CDR3 protein: CASRGTGLNEQFF. CDR3 DNA sequence: TGCGCCAGCAGGGGGACAGGCCTAAATGAGCAGTTCTTC.

This clonotype was counted only a few times. The chain couples TRBV14 to TRBJ2-7; D is ambiguous. There are 14 residues in the CDR3. Germline-derived CDR1 and CDR2 are SGHDN and FVKESK. V was clipped by 5 bases and J by 3 bases, with 14 bases between them. As DNA, the CDR3 is TGTGCCAGCAGCGCGTCCTTAATACACTACGAGCAGTACTTC. Translated, it gives CASSASLIHYEQYF. The whole variable domain, remainder taken from reference TRBV14 and TRBJ2-7, is EAGVTQFPSHSVIEKGQTVTLRCDPISGHDNLYWYRRVMGKEIKFLLHFVKESKQDESGMPNNRFLAERTGGTYSTLKVQPAELEDSGVYFCASSASLIHYEQYFGPGTRLTVT.

The chain employs TRBV28 and TRBJ2-1, with 10 bases that match TRBD2. This CDR3 region has 15 residues. V lost 6 bases to trimming and J lost 7 bases; unmatched junction nucleotides: 9. Germline V lookup: CDR1 MDHEN, CDR2 SYDVKM. The CDR3 nucleotides read TGTGCCAGCAGGCTCCCGGGACTAGCGATGAATGAGCAGTTCTTC. Its protein is CASRLPGLAMNEQFF.

In its sample, this clonotype was seen many times. The rearrangement joins TRBV20-1 to TRBJ2-7, with 10 positions matching TRBD2. Trimming took 6 bases from V and 2 from J; bases not matched to a gene: 4. The CDR3 loop spans 13 amino acids. The germline V gene has CDR1 DFQATT and CDR2 SNEGSKA (reference sequence). This CDR3 reads CSAQREGPYEQYF. The CDR3 DNA follows: TGCAGTGCCCAGCGGGAGGGCCCCTACGAGCAGTACTTC.

This clonotype was recorded a few times. The chain couples TRBV15 to TRBJ1-1, with 7 bases lining up with TRBD1. V lost 3 bases to trimming and J lost 3 bases; unmatched junction nucleotides: 7. Germline V lookup: CDR1 LNHNV, CDR2 YYDKDF (reference sequence). The CDR3 runs to 15 residues. The CDR3 coding sequence is TGTGCCACCAGCAGTCCAGGGGGGGCGGACACTGAAGCTTTCTTT. It translates to CATSSPGGADTEAFF.

This clonotype was seen repeatedly, ten times or more. This chain connects TRBV12-3 or TRBV12-4 to TRBJ2-2, with TRBD1 matching 7 bases. The CDR3 contains 13 residues. V lost 6 bases to trimming and J lost 5 bases; unmatched junction nucleotides: 3. Here the CDR3 reads CASRAQGTGELFF. The CDR3 DNA follows: TGTGCCAGCAGAGCACAGGGGACCGGGGAGCTGTTTTTT.

The DNA for the CDR3 is TGTGCCAGCAGCCAAGCAGGGCCCCCGCAGTATTTT. This gives the protein CASSQAGPPQYF. The V call is TRBV7-9, the J call TRBJ2-3; possibly TRBD1 for D (5 bases). Germline V gene data show CDR1 as SEHNR and CDR2 as FQNEAQ (reference sequence). The CDR3 totals 12 residues. V dropped 5 bases and J dropped 10 bases, with 13 bases sitting between them.

CDR3 residues: CASSFQGPQFF. The CDR3 DNA reads TGTGCCAGCAGCTTCCAGGGCCCCCAGTTCTTC. This sequence joins TRBV11-2 and TRBJ2-1, with D tentatively TRBD1 (5 bases). Germline V gives CDR1 SGHAT, CDR2 FQNNGV. Trimming cost V 3 bases and J 13 bases, with 10 bases left between them. There are 11 residues in the CDR3.

The chain is built from TRBV4-2 and TRBJ2-7; no clear D. Trimming shortened V by 1 base and J by 2 bases, and 6 bases separated the two germline ends. In germline, CDR1 is LGHNA, CDR2 YNFKEQ. CDR3 length: 13 residues. The DNA of the CDR3 is TGTGCCAGCAGCCAAGGGGTACCCTACGAGCAGTACTTC. Its translation: CASSQGVPYEQYF.

This clonotype was counted between two and nine times. The chain carries TRBV19 and TRBJ1-5; possibly TRBD1 for D (6 bases). Trimming took 3 bases from V and 2 from J, leaving 14 bases between them. The length of the CDR3 is 16 residues. Germline V gives CDR1 LNHDA, CDR2 SQIVND (reference sequence). CDR3 protein: CASSIGGGGGNQPQHF. For the CDR3, the DNA is TGTGCCAGTAGTATCGGTGGGGGCGGTGGCAATCAGCCCCAGCATTTT.

This chain joins TRBV6-1 and TRBJ2-2; 8 bases match TRBD2. Germline V CDR1 and CDR2: MNHNS, SASEGT. J gave up 6 bases and V 6 bases, and 9 bases lay outside the gene matches. CDR3 length equals 15 residues. CDR3 residues: CASSSGTSGAGELFF. In nucleotides, the CDR3 is TGTGCCAGCAGCTCGGGGACTAGTGGCGCCGGGGAGCTGTTTTTT.

As DNA, the CDR3 is TGCGCCAGCAGCTCAGGGGATAGCCAAGAGACCCAGTACTTC. Residues: CASSSGDSQETQYF. The chain couples TRBV5-1 to TRBJ2-5, with a possible D match to TRBD1 (6 bases). The V end was cut by 3 bases, the J end by 1 base, with 10 bases between. The CDR3 is 14 amino acids. Germline V gene data show CDR1 as SGHRS and CDR2 as YFSETQ.

This clonotype was picked up a small number of times. The rearrangement joins TRBV27 to TRBJ2-3, with 9 bases identical to TRBD2. With V trimmed by 5 bases and J by 4 bases, 10 bases remained unmatched. Germline CDR1 and CDR2: MNHEY and SMNVEV (reference sequence). The CDR3 length is 16 residues. CDR3 nucleotide sequence: TGTGCCAGCAGTCGATATAGCGGGAGTGTCGCAGATACGCAGTATTTT. This gives the protein CASSRYSGSVADTQYF.

This clonotype was detected only a few times. This sequence joins TRBV29-1 and TRBJ1-2; 7 bases fit TRBD1. The CDR3 loop spans 13 amino acids. Germline loops: CDR1 SQVTM, CDR2 ANQGSEA. With V trimmed by 2 bases and J by 6 bases, 6 bases remained unmatched. The CDR3 protein is CSVERRDRNGYTF. The CDR3 DNA reads TGCAGCGTTGAAAGGCGGGACAGAAATGGCTACACCTTC. The whole variable domain, remainder taken from reference TRBV29-1 and TRBJ1-2, is SAVISQKPSRDICQRGTSLTIQCQVDSQVTMMFWYRQQPGQSLTLIATANQGSEATYESGFVIDKFPISRPNLTFSTLTVSNMSPEDSSIYLCSVERRDRNGYTFGSGTRLTVV.

Many counts were recorded for this clonotype. The rearrangement links TRBV12-3 or TRBV12-4 to TRBJ1-1, with 7 bases fitting TRBD1. This CDR3 comprises 13 residues. V dropped 3 bases and J dropped 4; count of bases not matched to a gene: 2. The CDR3 nucleotides read TGTGCCAGCAGTTTGGAGGGGGCCACTGAAGCTTTCTTT. Its protein is CASSLEGATEAFF.

A few counts support this clonotype. The chain recombines TRBV27 with TRBJ1-2; no definite D call. Trimming stripped 3 bases from V and 8 bases from J, with 13 bases between. CDR1 MNHEY and CDR2 SMNVEV come from the germline V gene (reference sequence). There are 13 residues in the CDR3. The CDR3 region is CASSFGGPDGYTF. Here the CDR3 DNA reads TGTGCCAGCAGTTTCGGAGGGCCCGACGGCTACACCTTC.

The chain recombines TRBV4-1 with TRBJ2-2; 9 bases fit TRBD2. CDR3 size: 20 residues. In germline, CDR1 is MGHRA, CDR2 YSYEKL. V shed 1 base, J shed 1 base, and the junction held 13 bases outside the gene matches. The CDR3 region has the DNA TGCGCCAGCAGCCAAGTTCCGGTAGCGGGAGAGTATGAGAACACCGGGGAGCTGTTTTTT. It yields the protein CASSQVPVAGEYENTGELFF.

The gene calls are TRBV4-1 and TRBJ1-2; D not certain. There are 15 residues in the CDR3. The ends were cut back, 0 bases at V and 8 bases at J, with 16 bases in the middle. Germline V gene sequence: CDR1 MGHRA, CDR2 YSYEKL. CDR3 in amino acids: CASSQEVTPKVGYTF. DNA of the CDR3: TGCGCCAGCAGCCAAGAGGTCACACCTAAAGTAGGCTACACCTTC.

This clonotype has more than one count but fewer than ten. The rearrangement uses TRBV9 and TRBJ2-2; 12 bases align to TRBD2. J was trimmed by 5 bases and V by 0 bases; bases with no gene match: 5. The CDR3 length is 17 residues. Germline CDR1 and CDR2: SGDLS and YYNGEE. Written as DNA, the CDR3 is TGTGCCAGCAGCGTAGAGTCTAGCGGGAGGGGTACCGGGGAGCTGTTTTTT. Protein sequence: CASSVESSGRGTGELFF.

This clonotype was recorded a few times. The V call is TRBV5-5, the J call TRBJ1-2, with unresolved D. Germline loops: CDR1 SGHKS, CDR2 YYEKEE (reference sequence). V was clipped by 0 bases and J by 5 bases, with 8 bases between them. This CDR3 contains 13 residues. The CDR3 DNA reads as TGTGCCAGCAGCTTGGAGACAAGATATGGCTACACCTTC. It codes for CASSLETRYGYTF.

The rearrangement links TRBV18 to TRBJ2-3; tentatively, D is TRBD2 (7 bases). Germline CDR1 and CDR2: KGHSH and LQKENI. The V and J ends lost 5 bases and 2 bases respectively, with 17 bases between them. The CDR3 sequence is 16 residues long. DNA of the CDR3: TGTGCCAGCTCATCCGGTGGCGGGGGACACACAGATACGCAGTATTTT. It specifies CASSSGGGGHTDTQYF.

This chain links TRBV20-1 with TRBJ2-3; 10 bases line up with TRBD2. This CDR3 is built from 17 residues. J lost 1 base, V lost 3 bases, and 10 bases had no gene match. Germline values: CDR1 DFQATT, CDR2 SNEGSKA (reference sequence). The CDR3 is CSARDLSGRRGTDTQYF. CDR3 DNA: TGCAGTGCTAGGGATCTTAGCGGGAGGCGGGGCACAGATACGCAGTATTTT.

J is TRBJ2-1 and V is TRBV5-1; 16 bases match TRBD2. Losses at the gene ends were 4 bases for V and 6 bases for J; bases not matched to a gene: 4. The CDR3 has 16 amino acids. Per germline, CDR1 SGHRS and CDR2 YFSETQ. For the CDR3, the DNA is TGCGCCAGCAGCCAGGGACTAGCGGGAGGGCCCAATGAGCAGTTCTTC. Protein product: CASSQGLAGGPNEQFF.

The rearrangement uses TRBV5-1 and TRBJ2-5; D remains unclear. This CDR3 region has 13 residues. CDR1 and CDR2 from the germline V gene are SGHRS and YFSETQ. The ends were cut back, 1 base at V and 5 bases at J, with 9 bases in the middle. The CDR3 nucleotides are TGCGCCAGCAGCTTGCCCCAAAGGGAGACCCAGTACTTC. It specifies CASSLPQRETQYF.

The V call is TRBV10-3, the J call TRBJ2-5, with 8 bases matching TRBD1. The CDR3 length is 14 residues. The junction had 11 bases not matched to a gene; V was cut back by 10 bases and J by 4 bases. CDR1 is ENHRY, CDR2 SYGVKD, per germline. The CDR3 sequence is CATVAGGQRETQYF. The DNA for the CDR3 is TGTGCCACCGTAGCAGGGGGCCAGAGAGAGACCCAGTACTTC.

This clonotype has a handful of counts. This chain connects TRBV6-1 to TRBJ2-7, with 9 bases identical to TRBD2. The ends lost 6 bases at V and 5 bases at J; junction bases unmatched: 5. The germline gives CDR1 MNHNS, CDR2 SASEGT. The CDR3 is made up of 13 amino acids. CDR3 DNA: TGTGCCAGCAGCGAGCGGGAGGCTGACGAGCAGTACTTC. This translates into CASSEREADEQYF.